A selection of T cell receptor beta chains follows, all from one sample in a study of control samples from healthy donors and cancer patients. Here immunoSEQ multiplex PCR was the method, and the copy in TCRdb shows in-frame clones only, minus some. The data hold about 140,000 clones, with under 95% observed a single time. Material: blood. The origin of the receptors is a man aged 35 to 55 in good health. Each CDR3 is given with its conserved first and last residue. The D gene is left open where the match is weak. Expanded clones are given a class, and other clones once, few, many or no size at all.

TRBJ2-2 | . | . | TRBV7-3 | TGTGCCAGCAGCTCCTCAGGGGCGAGGAACACCGGGGAGCTGTTTTTT | CASSSSGARNTGELFF
TRBJ1-3 | . | . | TRBV6-6 | TGTGCCAGCAGTCCGACTTACGAGACACCCGGGAGCATCTCTGGAAACACCATATATTTT | CASSPTYETPGSISGNTIYF
TRBJ2-5 | once | . | TRBV9 | TGTGCCAGCAGCGTGGACGGCCAAGAGACCCAGTACTTC | CASSVDGQETQYF
TRBJ2-7 | . | TRBD1 | TRBV6-5 | TGTGCCACAAATCCCGGGACAGGGGATGACGAGCAGTACTTC | CATNPGTGDDEQYF
TRBJ2-2 | . | TRBD2 | TRBV10-3 | TGTGCCATCAGTGGCGGAGCGGGAACCGCCACCGGGGAGCTGTTTTTT | CAISGGAGTATGELFF
TRBJ2-3 | . | . | TRBV2 | TGTGCCAGCAGTGACAGGGTCACGCAGTATTTT | CASSDRVTQYF
TRBJ2-2 | . | . | TRBV24-1 | TGTGCCACCAGTGTCGGCGGATCCACCGGGGAGCTGTTTTTT | CATSVGGSTGELFF
TRBJ2-3 | . | . | TRBV2 | TGTGCCAGCAGTGTGGATACTATGGACATTTTTACAGATACGCAGTATTTT | CASSVDTMDIFTDTQYF
TRBJ1-5 | . | . | TRBV4-1 | TGCGCCAGCAGCCATAAACCGAGCAATCAGCCCCAGCATTTT | CASSHKPSNQPQHF
TRBJ2-4 | . | . | TRBV18 | TGTGCCAGCTCACGCGGTAACGGGGATTACATTCAGTACTTC | CASSRGNGDYIQYF
TRBJ1-1 | . | . | TRBV5-4 | TGTGCCAGCAGCTCTTCAGGGGCGCCGAACACTGAAGCTTTCTTT | CASSSSGAPNTEAFF
TRBJ1-1 | . | . | TRBV21-1 | TGTGCCAGCAGCCCCGCCGGGGGGGGGCCGGGGGAAGCTTTCTTT | CASSPAGGGPGEAFF
TRBJ2-7 | . | . | TRBV11-2 | TGTGCCAGCAGCTTAGTGGAGAGAGGATACGAGCAGTACTTC | CASSLVERGYEQYF
TRBJ1-3 | many | . | TRBV28 | TGTGCCAGCAGTTACCACGGACAATCCGGACCTGGAAACACCATATATTTT | CASSYHGQSGPGNTIYF
TRBJ2-2 | few | TRBD2 | TRBV6-6 | TGTGCCGGCGGAGCGGGGGCGAACACCGGGGAGCTGTTTTTT | CAGGAGANTGELFF
TRBJ1-6 | few | . | TRBV5-1 | TGCGCCAGCAGCTTGAGAGGCTGGGATTCACCCCTCCACTTT | CASSLRGWDSPLHF
TRBJ2-7 | . | TRBD1 | TRBV5-1 | TGCGCCAGCAGCCCCGGGACAGGGGGTTCCGAGCAGTACTTC | CASSPGTGGSEQYF
TRBJ1-5 | many | . | TRBV6-2/TRBV6-3 | TGTGCCAGCAGTTACATACAGGAACGCAATCAGCCCCAGCATTTT | CASSYIQERNQPQHF
TRBJ1-1 | once | . | TRBV5-4 | TGTGCCAGCACCCTTATAGGTAACACTGAAGCTTTCTTT | CASTLIGNTEAFF
TRBJ2-7 | . | TRBD1 | TRBV6-6 | TGTGCCAGCAGTTACTCAGGGACAGGCCACTCCTACGAGCAGTACTTC | CASSYSGTGHSYEQYF
TRBJ2-1 | . | TRBD1 | TRBV24-1 | TGTGCCACCAGTGGTAGGGGGCTTACGAATGAGCAGTTCTTC | CATSGRGLTNEQFF
TRBJ1-1 | . | . | TRBV29-1 | TGCAGCGTTGCGCATGCAGGGAACACTGAAGCTTTCTTT | CSVAHAGNTEAFF
TRBJ2-1 | . | TRBD2 | TRBV19 | TGTGCCAGTAGTATTCCTAGCGGGGGCTACAATGAGCAGTTCTTC | CASSIPSGGYNEQFF
TRBJ2-7 | . | . | TRBV5-6 | TGTGCCAGCAGCTTTTCCCCCATCGGGGAGCAGTACTTC | CASSFSPIGEQYF
TRBJ2-1 | . | TRBD1 | TRBV7-8 | TGTGCCAGCAGCCCGGGCGGCTACAGGGGGCGAGTCAATGAGCAGTTCTTC | CASSPGGYRGRVNEQFF
TRBJ1-5 | . | TRBD1 | TRBV24-1 | TGTGCCACCAGTAAGGGACAGATCAATCAGCCCCAGCATTTT | CATSKGQINQPQHF
TRBJ2-2 | . | TRBD1 | TRBV13 | TGTGCCAGCAGCTTACTATCCCGGGACAGGGGGTCTGACACCGGGGAGCTGTTTTTT | CASSLLSRDRGSDTGELFF
TRBJ2-3 | . | TRBD1 | TRBV6-4 | TGTGCCAGCAGTGAAACAGGGGGCACAGATACGCAGTATTTT | CASSETGGTDTQYF
TRBJ1-3 | . | . | TRBV9 | TGTGCCAGCAGCGTAGCGGGGACGGACTCTGGAAACACCATATATTTT | CASSVAGTDSGNTIYF
TRBJ2-3 | . | . | TRBV3-1/TRBV3-2 | TGTGCCAGCAGCCAAGATGTGCGCACAGATACGCAGTATTTT | CASSQDVRTDTQYF
TRBJ2-5 | . | TRBD1 | TRBV5-4 | TGTGCCAGCAGTTCGGGACAGGTCGGAGTAGAGACCCAGTACTTC | CASSSGQVGVETQYF
TRBJ2-1 | . | . | TRBV29-1 | TGCAGCGTTGTCGGCCACCTAGCCCCCCGAGACAATGAGCAGTTCTTC | CSVVGHLAPRDNEQFF
TRBJ2-3 | . | TRBD2 | TRBV7-8 | TGTGCCAGCAGGCAATTGAGAGGTCGGCGGGAGGACACAGATACGCAGTATTTT | CASRQLRGRREDTDTQYF